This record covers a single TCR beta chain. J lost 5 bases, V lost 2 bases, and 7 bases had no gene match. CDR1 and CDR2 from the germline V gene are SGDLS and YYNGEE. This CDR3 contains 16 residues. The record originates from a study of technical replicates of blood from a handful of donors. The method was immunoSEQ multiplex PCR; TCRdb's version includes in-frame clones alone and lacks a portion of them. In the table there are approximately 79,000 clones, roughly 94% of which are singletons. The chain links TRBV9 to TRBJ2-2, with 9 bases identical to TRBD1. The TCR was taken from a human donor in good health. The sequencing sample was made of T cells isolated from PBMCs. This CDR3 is CASSVYRGLRTGELFF. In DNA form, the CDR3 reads TGTGCCAGCAGCGTCTACAGGGGGCTCAGGACCGGGGAGCTGTTTTTT.